This record covers a single T cell receptor (beta chain). Which antigen it targets is not known. No base quality information exists; no much larger clone differs at one position. This specimen comes from a study of OX40 agonist ivuxolimab in advanced cancers. Describing the broader study: Ivuxolimab, which targeted the costimulatory receptor OX40 (CD134), was an agonistic, fully human IgG2 monoclonal antibody. Intravenous ivuxolimab was administered to patients every 2 weeks at six dose levels: 0.01, 0.1, 0.3, 1.5, 3 and 10 mg/kg. Among the 50 to 55 dose-escalation patients, about 20 had hepatocellular carcinoma, approximately 15 melanoma, 9 renal cell carcinoma and 9 head and neck cancer. A male proportion of roughly 80% and a mean age of roughly 58 years, ranging from roughly 23 to 79, were recorded for the dose-escalation cohort. Patients were allowed to have had prior anti-PD-1, anti-PD-L1 or anti-CTLA-4 therapy, and around 37% of the dose-escalation patients had previously received checkpoint inhibitors. Partial responses were achieved by three dose-escalation patients, of whom one had hepatocellular carcinoma and two had cutaneous melanoma. Peripheral TCRbeta sequencing aimed to test whether ivuxolimab altered TCR sequence diversity and caused clonal T-cell expansion. The paper covers the monotherapy dose-escalation part of the phase I ivuxolimab trial, which included N ≈ 50 patients.

Overall results and qualifications from the work: Low levels of normalized T-cell clonal expansion were also seen in some patients who did not respond. Antigen specificity was not determined for the clonally expanded peripheral T cells. At doses from 0.1 to 3.0 mg/kg, clonal expansion was seen in both CD4+ and CD8+ blood T cells between baseline and week 6. In the 0.1-3.0 mg/kg groups, partial responders had among the lowest normalized peripheral clonal expansion, particularly in CD8+ T cells. After ivuxolimab, more expanded clones were found on average in CD8+ T cells than in CD4+ T cells.

Via the germline V gene, CDR1 is SGHRS and CDR2 YFSETQ. V is trimmed back by 0 bases and J by 1 base, and the junction contains 3 bases that no gene match accounts for. Measured from the cysteine to the phenylalanine, the CDR3 is 16 residues long. The only DNA kept is the CDR3, 48 bases in frame from the first base. For sequencing of the TCRbeta CDR3 region, genomic DNA was extracted from the sorted cells. The immunoSEQ Assay was used for sequencing of TCRbeta CDR3 regions. Here the immuneACCESS table is served through TCRdb, limited to in-frame sequences with V and J called. Missing clones are a known gap in these copies; in checked studies unresolved V genes cover under half, and the rest lacks a known reason. The sample table holds tens of thousands of clones, of which roughly nine tenths were seen once. The ten most abundant clones make up roughly 2.6% of the sample. The trial excluded patients who had a history of autoimmune disease or were on systemic immunosuppression. Peripheral blood for TCR sequencing was collected from all dose cohorts at baseline, on cycle 4 day 1, and on cycle 7 day 1. The samples were taken from a phase I, first-in-human, multicenter, open-label dose-escalation trial of ivuxolimab. Adults with locally advanced or metastatic head and neck squamous cell, hepatocellular, melanoma or renal cell carcinoma were enrolled in the trial. Before TCR sequencing, CD4+ T cells and CD8+ T cells from peripheral blood were sorted into separate populations.

The chain uses TRBV5-1 and TRBJ2-3; 9 junctional bases match TRBD2. This specimen consisted of CD4+ or CD8+ T cells sorted from blood, obtained in a trial of the OX40 agonist ivuxolimab. The clonotype comes from an adult with an advanced solid tumor such as melanoma, head and neck, liver or kidney cancer. This receptor carries the CDR3 CASSLAPSGGTDTQYF. The nucleotide sequence reads as follows: TGCGCCAGCAGCTTGGCTCCTAGCGGGGGCACAGATACGCAGTATTTT.